This T cell receptor beta chain derives from a study of shared clonotypes between healthy human individuals. Trimming removed 0 bases from V and 5 bases from J, with 14 bases in between. This CDR3 has 15 amino acids. Looked up from germline, CDR1 is LNHNV and CDR2 is YYDKDF (reference sequence). Only in-frame clones appear in the TCRdb table, and some are missing; sequencing was by immunoSEQ multiplex PCR. Here the sample spans roughly 500,000 clones, around 78% being singletons. The sequence derives from a woman in her forties in good health. Some clones in this sample may be carry-over from other donors' samples. The sample taken for sequencing was PBMCs. This sequence joins TRBV15 and TRBJ2-7; maybe TRBD1 (6 bases). CDR3 nucleotides: TGTGCCACCAGCAGAGATGGCAACAGGGATCACGAGCAGTACTTC. This translates into CATSRDGNRDHEQYF.